The 24 T cell receptor beta chains below were found in one sample sequenced in a study of immune characterization of retroperitoneal liposarcoma. From the PCR reads, TCRdb called clonotypes with MiXCR, one entry per CDR3 protein. The sample holds almost 8,500 distinct CDR3 sequences, under 50% seen once. Sequencing used tumor tissue. All receptors derive from a male donor with retroperitoneal liposarcoma.

Regarding this clonotype: A much larger clone lies one base from this, so it may be a read error. The chain joins TRBV12-3 or TRBV12-4 to TRBJ2-1; no definite D call. CDR3 length: 14 amino acids. Trimming took 3 bases from V and 10 from J, leaving 16 bases between them. CDR3: CASSFGGVSYEQFF. CDR3 sequence (DNA): TGTGCCAGCAGTTTTGGCGGAGTCTCCTACGAGCAGTTCTTC.

The chain combines TRBV6-4 with TRBJ2-1; no reliable D call. CDR1 and CDR2 (germline): MRHNA, SNTAGT. Trimming pared 0 bases from V and 8 bases from J, leaving 8 bases between. The CDR3 loop spans 13 amino acids. The CDR3 spells CASSDSSRDEQFF. As DNA, the CDR3 is TGTGCCAGCAGTGACTCGAGCCGCGATGAGCAGTTCTTC.

The chain employs TRBV7-2 and TRBJ1-5; unclear D gene. V was clipped by 4 bases and J by 5 bases, with 12 bases between them. The CDR3 is 14 amino acids. CDR1 and CDR2 from the germline V gene are SGHTA and FQGNSA. CDR3 sequence (DNA): TGTGCCAGCAGCTCTCCCGGGGAGCATCAGCCCCAGCATTTT. Its translation: CASSSPGEHQPQHF. The variable domain in full, with the rest retrieved from reference TRBV7-2 and TRBJ1-5, is GAGVSQSPSNKVTEKGKDVELRCDPISGHTALYWYRQSLGQGLEFLIYFQGNSAPDKSGLPSDRFSAERTGGSVSTLTIQRTQQEDSAVYLCASSSPGEHQPQHFGDGTRLSIL.

A few counts support this clonotype. This chain uses TRBV6-1 with TRBJ2-5; D is possibly TRBD2 (6 bases). This CDR3 contains 16 residues. CDR1 and CDR2 (germline): MNHNS, SASEGT. The V end was cut by 5 bases, the J end by 11 bases, with 27 bases between. In DNA form, the CDR3 reads TGTGCCAGCAGTCACCATGACGGGAGCTCCTACAATGAGCAGTACTTC. It encodes CASSHHDGSSYNEQYF.

This clonotype was detected only a few times. This chain links TRBV7-6 with TRBJ2-1; a possible D gene is TRBD1 (6 bases). Germline V lookup: CDR1 SGHVS, CDR2 FNYEAQ. Trimming left V 3 bases short and J 7 bases short, with 13 bases between. The CDR3 runs 14 residues. CDR3 amino acids: CASSFSQGSNEQFF. CDR3 in DNA: TGTGCCAGCAGCTTTTCACAGGGCAGTAATGAGCAGTTCTTC.

The V call is TRBV6-1, the J call TRBJ2-2; 8 bases agree with TRBD1. The J segment lost 3 bases and the V segment lost 5 bases, leaving 8 bases of the junction unmatched. Germline V gene data show CDR1 as MNHNS and CDR2 as SASEGT. The CDR3 is made up of 16 amino acids. The CDR3 spells CASSSDATGDTGELFF. CDR3 sequence (DNA): TGTGCCAGCAGTTCTGATGCGACAGGGGACACCGGGGAGCTGTTTTTT.

This chain links TRBV4-3 with TRBJ1-5; TRBD1 might be the D (5 bases). The CDR3 runs 15 residues. V gave up 1 base and J gave up 7 bases, with 14 bases separating them. Germline V gives CDR1 LGHNA, CDR2 YSLEER. The DNA of the CDR3 is TGCGCCAGCAGCCAAGGAACAGGCCGGGGCCAGCCCCAGCATTTT. As protein: CASSQGTGRGQPQHF.

This clonotype was detected only a few times. The J gene is TRBJ2-1, the V gene TRBV6-1; 7 nucleotides align to TRBD2. This CDR3 spans 15 amino acids. The J segment lost 10 bases and the V segment lost 0 bases, leaving 9 bases of the junction unmatched. Germline values: CDR1 MNHNS, CDR2 SASEGT. CDR3 coding DNA: TGTGCCAGCAGTGAAGCGGGAGGGAGCTCCTACGAGCAGTTCTTC. As protein: CASSEAGGSSYEQFF.

V and J are TRBV6-1 and TRBJ2-4; possibly TRBD2 for D (5 bases). V lost 2 bases and J lost 5, with 16 bases in between. Per the germline V gene, CDR1 is MNHNS and CDR2 is SASEGT. The CDR3 runs to 16 residues. CDR3 DNA: TGTGCCAGCAGTGAACTTGAGGGCGGGCCGCAAAACATTCAGTACTTC. It specifies CASSELEGGPQNIQYF.

The V and J genes are TRBV10-1 and TRBJ2-1; 8 bases agree with TRBD1. The CDR3 runs to 14 residues. Germline CDR1 reads WNHNN; CDR2 reads SYGVQD (reference sequence). V shed 5 bases, J shed 9 bases, and the junction held 9 bases outside the gene matches. The CDR3 reads CASSLQGGMGEQFF. DNA of the CDR3: TGCGCCAGCAGTCTACAGGGGGGCATGGGTGAGCAGTTCTTC.

There are a few counts of this clonotype. This chain uses TRBV11-2 with TRBJ2-4; D is uncertain. The CDR3 runs to 14 residues. V lost 3 bases and J lost 13, with 19 bases in between. The germline V gene encodes CDR1 SGHAT and CDR2 FQNNGV. CDR3 loop: CASSFSPRTDEQYF. In DNA, the CDR3 is TGTGCCAGCAGCTTCTCCCCTAGGACCGATGAGCAGTACTTC.

The chain employs TRBV10-1 and TRBJ2-2, with D perhaps matching TRBD2 (5 bases). The V end was cut by 3 bases, the J end by 4 bases, with 12 bases between. The germline gives CDR1 WNHNN, CDR2 SYGVQD (reference sequence). The CDR3 extends over 15 amino acids. The CDR3: CASSESGTTTGELFF. Here the CDR3 DNA reads TGCGCCAGCAGTGAATCGGGAACTACCACCGGGGAGCTGTTTTTT.

This clonotype was counted between two and nine times. Germline and junction disagree at one end, which may indicate a read error. The CDR3 here is CASSPGLAGVEQYF. The CDR3, as DNA: TGTGCTAGCAGCCCCGGACTAGCGGGAGTTGAGCAGTACTTC. The chain recombines TRBV7-7 with TRBJ2-4; TRBD2 aligns across 13 bases. This CDR3 is 14 amino acids long. Germline lookup yields CDR1 SSHAT and CDR2 FNYEAQ (reference sequence).

Only one count was recorded for this clonotype. V usage is TRBV6-1 and J usage is TRBJ2-6; maybe TRBD1 (6 bases). CDR1 and CDR2 (germline): MNHNS, SASEGT. The CDR3 has 15 residues. V gave up 7 bases and J gave up 0 bases, with 10 bases separating them. This CDR3 reads CASNLGGSGANVLTF. CDR3 bases: TGTGCCAGCAATCTAGGGGGCTCTGGGGCCAACGTCCTGACTTTC.

By share of the sample, this clonotype is medium-sized (0.01 to 0.1%). This rearrangement joins TRBV6-1 to TRBJ2-1, with a weak D call TRBD1 (5 bases). The DNA matches TRBJ2-7 better at its end, which makes the J call doubtful. This CDR3 spans 13 amino acids. In germline, CDR1 is MNHNS, CDR2 SASEGT. Here the CDR3 reads CASSEGQLNEQYF. The CDR3 nucleotides read TGTGCCAGCAGTGAAGGACAGTTAAATGAGCAGTACTTC.

Comment on this clonotype: This may be a read error, as it is one base from a much larger clone. V is TRBV7-8 and J is TRBJ2-5; 8 bases agree with TRBD2. The V gene's germline CDR1 is SGHVS and CDR2 FQNEAQ. V lost 2 bases and J lost 10; bases outside the gene matches: 12. The CDR3 covers 15 residues. DNA for the CDR3: TGTGCCAGCAGCTTAAGCGTGGAAACGGGGGGGGGCCAGTACTTC. Protein sequence: CASSLSVETGGGQYF.

The V and J genes are TRBV4-1 and TRBJ2-3; D not certain. CDR3 size: 15 residues. The V gene lost 2 bases and the J gene lost 2 bases, with 11 bases spanning the gap. Germline CDR1 and CDR2: MGHRA and YSYEKL. The CDR3 region is CASSQQAEPTDTQYF. The CDR3 region has the DNA TGCGCCAGCAGCCAACAGGCGGAGCCCACAGATACGCAGTATTTT.

The V and J genes are TRBV6-1 and TRBJ1-5; tentative D call: TRBD1 (6 bases). There are 15 residues in the CDR3. Trimming cost V 5 bases and J 7 bases, with 18 bases left between them. The germline V gene encodes CDR1 MNHNS and CDR2 SASEGT. CDR3 sequence: CASSLYRAQEQPQHF. The CDR3 coding sequence is TGTGCCAGCAGTTTATACAGGGCACAGGAGCAGCCCCAGCATTTT.

V is TRBV6-8 and J is TRBJ2-2; 8 bases match TRBD2. The CDR3 runs to 15 residues. Germline CDR1 MNHGY, CDR2 SAAAGT. The V segment lost 6 bases and the J segment 6 bases; nucleotides outside the gene matches: 9. The CDR3 nucleotides are TGTGCCAGCAGAAGGAGCGGGAGTGTGGCCGGGGAGCTGTTTTTT. Encoded protein: CASRRSGSVAGELFF.

The chain carries TRBV6-1 and TRBJ2-1; D is ambiguous. The end of the DNA is better explained by TRBJ2-7, so the J call may be wrong. Germline CDR1 is MNHNS and CDR2 is SASEGT. This CDR3 has 13 residues. CDR3 coding DNA: TGTGCCAGCAGTGTTGGCATTTCCTACGAGCAGTACTTC. Protein: CASSVGISYEQYF.

This clonotype was seen a few times. The chain recombines TRBV6-6 with TRBJ2-1; tentatively, D is TRBD1 or TRBD2 (6 bases each). From germline, CDR1 is MNHNY and CDR2 SVGAGI (reference sequence). Trimming took off 0 bases at V and 10 bases at J, with 16 bases between the two ends. The CDR3 extends over 15 amino acids. CDR3 DNA sequence: TGTGCCAGCAGTTACTCAGGGGGACTGCAGAACGAGCAGTTCTTC. Protein product: CASSYSGGLQNEQFF.

By proportion, this clonotype is medium-sized. The chain combines TRBV7-2 with TRBJ2-1; the match to TRBD2 covers 9 bases. CDR1 is SGHTA, CDR2 FQGNSA, per germline. There are 18 residues in the CDR3. V was pared by 5 bases and J by 13 bases, with 24 bases of the junction left unmatched. The DNA for the CDR3 is TGTGCCAGCAGCCCACGCCCCTCGCTAGCGGGGATGCAAGAGACCCAGTTCTTC. Protein sequence: CASSPRPSLAGMQETQFF.

This clonotype was observed a handful of times. The junction departs from the called germline gene at one end, perhaps through a read error. The chain has TRBV27 and TRBJ2-1; 7 nucleotides match TRBD1. This CDR3 is built from 14 residues. Germline assignment: CDR1 MNHEY and CDR2 SMNVEV (reference sequence). The CDR3 sequence is CASISMGQYNEQFF. CDR3 nucleotides: TGTGCCAGCATCTCCATGGGACAGTACAATGAGCAGTTCTTT.

Details on this clonotype: A much more abundant neighbour one base away suggests this may be a read error. V usage is TRBV7-2 and J usage is TRBJ2-4; no clear D gene. The CDR3 runs 12 residues. V lost 0 bases, J lost 13 bases, and 10 bases lay in between. Germline V gene data show CDR1 as SGHTA and CDR2 as FQGNSA. The CDR3 loop reads CASSLAGDKQYF. CDR3 bases: TGTGCCAGCAGCTTAGCTGGGGATAAGCAGTACTTC.